This T cell receptor (beta chain) was profiled in a study of lymphopenia after photon versus proton radiotherapy. Profiled with immunoSEQ multiplex PCR; TCRdb holds only in-frame clones, not every one. The sample has 53,000 or so clones; 83% are singletons. Points on this clone: What it recognizes is unknown.

Study observations and caveats: Photon-treated patients lost naive T cells and TCR diversity; proton-treated stayed stable. Post-nadir TCR diversity decline inversely tracked overall survival among those who died. Only patients who died were analyzed for survival; proton advantage is unproven.

Germline CDR1 LGHNA, CDR2 YNFKEQ. CDR3 length equals 14 residues. V was clipped by 0 bases and J by 2 bases, with 6 bases between them. Specimen: peripheral blood, collected from a patient treated with photon-based radiotherapy. The chain uses TRBV4-2 and TRBJ2-3; D remains unclear. The sequence came from a middle-aged man with gastric cancer. The CDR3 sequence: CASSQDLSTDTQYF. The CDR3 region has the DNA TGTGCCAGCAGCCAAGACCTGTCCACAGATACGCAGTATTTT.